The following is a TCR beta chain sequence with its context. Its antigen is not identified. V dropped 4 bases and J dropped 10; count of bases not matched to a gene: 11. The CDR3 is 14 amino acids. Germline CDR1 is SGHAT and CDR2 is FQDESV (reference sequence). This record comes from a study of cytomegalovirus exposure and HLA in healthy donors. Across the whole study: HLA-typed donors were the source of 86 million or so unique TCRs held in an early data release. Findings and caveats of the study: Follow-up analysis found HLA locus-dependent TCR association rates, highest for DRB1 and lowest for HLA-C. Trimming of TCR beta V- and J-genes showed a link, identified in a later analysis, to a missense DCLRE1C variant.

Both 60 Vbeta primers and 13 Jbeta primers went into the PCR. Profiling relied on immunoSEQ multiplex PCR, and the TCRdb table lists in-frame clones only, not all of them. The sample yields over 150,000 clones, about 78% seen once. This sequence originates from a woman in her fifties or sixties in good health and CMV-seropositive. Specimen: PBMCs. The J gene is TRBJ1-1, the V gene TRBV11-1; 8 nucleotides match TRBD1. DNA for the CDR3: TGTGCCAGCAGCTACAGGGGGGGTTTGCGAGGAGCTTTCTTT. This gives the protein CASSYRGGLRGAFF. Complete variable domain (other parts from reference TRBV11-1 and TRBJ1-1): EAEVAQSPRYKITEKSQAVAFWCDPISGHATLYWYRQILGQGPELLVQFQDESVVDDSQLPKDRFSAERLKGVDSTLKIQPAELGDSAMYLCASSYRGGLRGAFFGQGTRLTVV.